The source of this TCR beta chain is a study of T cell changes during pregnancy in multiple sclerosis. Germline V gene sequence: CDR1 LNHNV, CDR2 YYDKDF (reference sequence). V gave up 0 bases and J gave up 13 bases, with 12 bases separating them. The CDR3 loop spans 12 amino acids. Profiling relied on immunoSEQ multiplex PCR, and the TCRdb table lists in-frame clones only, not all of them. The table records fewer than 85,000 clones, 70% to 90% of them present only once. The chain recombines TRBV15 with TRBJ1-2; perhaps TRBD1 as D (5 bases). Here the sequenced sample was peripheral blood, taken before pregnancy. This sequence originates from a female donor with multiple sclerosis, enrolled in a pregnancy study. Here the CDR3 DNA reads TGTGCCACCAGCAGAGATCGTGGGGGGGTCACCTTC. Its translation: CATSRDRGGVTF.